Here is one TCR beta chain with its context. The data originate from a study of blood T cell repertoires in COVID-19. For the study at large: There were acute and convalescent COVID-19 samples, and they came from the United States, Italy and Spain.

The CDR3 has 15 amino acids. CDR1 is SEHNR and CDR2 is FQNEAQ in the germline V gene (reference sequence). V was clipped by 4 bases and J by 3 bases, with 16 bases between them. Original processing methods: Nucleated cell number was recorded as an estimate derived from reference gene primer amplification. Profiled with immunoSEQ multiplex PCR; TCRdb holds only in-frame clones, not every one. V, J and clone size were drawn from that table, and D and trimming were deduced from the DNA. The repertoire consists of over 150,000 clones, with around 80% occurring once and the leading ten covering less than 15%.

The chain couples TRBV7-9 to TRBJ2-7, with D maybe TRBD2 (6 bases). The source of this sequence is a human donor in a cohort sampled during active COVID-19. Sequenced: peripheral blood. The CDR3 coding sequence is TGTGCCAGCAGCTCACTGGGAGGTCGGAGCTACGAGCAGTACTTC. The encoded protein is CASSSLGGRSYEQYF.